What follows describes a single T cell receptor beta chain. The data originate from a study of blood T cell repertoires in COVID-19. Study-level information: The United States, Italy and Spain provided the acute and convalescent COVID-19 samples. The cDNA or gDNA used as material had been derived from T cells, B-cell-depleted T cells, or PBMCs.

The assay was immunoSEQ multiplex PCR, and TCRdb's table has in-frame clones only and misses some. The sample includes more than 80,000 clones, 70% to 80% of them seen just once. The CDR3 sequence is 17 residues long. Germline loops: CDR1 SGHDT, CDR2 YYEEEE. V shed 1 base and J shed 5 bases, with 22 bases lying between them. Sequencing was carried out using peripheral blood. The receptor's source is a human donor with acute or convalescent COVID-19. The donor label of this sample is uncertain. The chain couples TRBV5-6 to TRBJ2-7; D may be TRBD2 (5 bases). The chain's CDR3 is CASSLPLGRQEAHEQYF. The CDR3 DNA reads TGTGCCAGCAGCTTGCCCCTAGGGCGGCAGGAGGCCCACGAGCAGTACTTC.